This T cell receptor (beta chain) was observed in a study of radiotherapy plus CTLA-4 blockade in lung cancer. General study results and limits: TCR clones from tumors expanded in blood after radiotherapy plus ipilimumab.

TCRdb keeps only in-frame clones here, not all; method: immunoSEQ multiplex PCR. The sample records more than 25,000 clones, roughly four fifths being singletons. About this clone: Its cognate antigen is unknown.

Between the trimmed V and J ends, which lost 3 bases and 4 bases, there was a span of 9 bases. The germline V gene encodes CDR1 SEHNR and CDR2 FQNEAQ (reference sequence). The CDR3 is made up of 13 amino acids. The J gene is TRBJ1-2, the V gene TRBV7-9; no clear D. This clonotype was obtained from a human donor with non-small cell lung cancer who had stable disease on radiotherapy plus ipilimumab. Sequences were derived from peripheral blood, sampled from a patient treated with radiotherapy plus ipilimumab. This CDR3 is CASSLAPLYGYTF. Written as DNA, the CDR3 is TGTGCCAGCAGCTTGGCGCCCCTCTATGGCTACACCTTC. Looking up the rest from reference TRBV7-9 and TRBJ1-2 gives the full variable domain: DTGVSQNPRHKITKRGQNVTFRCDPISEHNRLYWYRQTLGQGPEFLTYFQNEAQLEKSRLLSDRFSAERPKGSFSTLEIQRTEQGDSAMYLCASSLAPLYGYTFGSGTRLTVV.